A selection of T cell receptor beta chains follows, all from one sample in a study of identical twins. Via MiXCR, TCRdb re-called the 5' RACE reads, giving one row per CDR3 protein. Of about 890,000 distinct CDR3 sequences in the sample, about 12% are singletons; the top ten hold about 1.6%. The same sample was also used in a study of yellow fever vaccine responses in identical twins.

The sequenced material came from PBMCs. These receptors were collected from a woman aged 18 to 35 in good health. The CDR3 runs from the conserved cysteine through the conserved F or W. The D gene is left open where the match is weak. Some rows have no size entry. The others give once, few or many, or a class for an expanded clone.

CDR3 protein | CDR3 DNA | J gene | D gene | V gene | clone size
CASSPPGQQLYEQYF | TGTGCCAGCAGCCCCCCGGGACAACAACTCTACGAGCAGTACTTC | TRBJ2-7 | - | TRBV11-3 | few
CASSMGLGRGGDEQYF | TGTGCCAGCAGCATGGGCCTAGGGCGGGGCGGAGACGAGCAGTACTTC | TRBJ2-7 | - | TRBV11-1 | -
CASSLAGTGQYEQFF | TGTGCCAGCAGCTTAGCGGGAACGGGTCAGTATGAGCAGTTCTTC | TRBJ2-1 | TRBD2 | TRBV5-5 | many
CASSSLTANTEAFF | TGTGCCAGCAGCTCCCTGACAGCGAACACTGAAGCTTTCTTT | TRBJ1-1 | - | TRBV5-6 | few
CASSQESASYNEQFF | TGCGCCAGCAGCCAAGAGTCCGCTTCCTACAATGAGCAGTTCTTC | TRBJ2-1 | - | TRBV4-1 | few
CASSLGTGGSPLHF | TGTGCCAGCAGCTTAGGGACAGGGGGGTCACCCCTCCACTTT | TRBJ1-6 | TRBD1 | TRBV7-9 | few
CASSYSSLGGGEETQYF | TGTGCCAGCAGTTACTCCTCCTTAGGGGGAGGAGAGGAGACCCAGTACTTC | TRBJ2-5 | - | TRBV6-5 | -
CASSFAGPEGYNEQFF | TGTGCCAGCAGCTTCGCGGGCCCCGAGGGCTACAATGAGCAGTTCTTC | TRBJ2-1 | - | TRBV7-8 | -
CASIPHGGYQETQYF | TGTGCCAGCATCCCCCACGGGGGCTACCAAGAGACCCAGTACTTC | TRBJ2-5 | - | TRBV7-9 | few
CASSSREGLTGELFF | TGTGCCAGCAGTTCGAGGGAGGGCCTCACCGGGGAGCTGTTTTTT | TRBJ2-2 | TRBD2 | TRBV12-3/TRBV12-4 | many
CASSRGLTGNTIYF | TGCGCCAGCAGCCGGGGCCTAACTGGAAACACCATATATTTT | TRBJ1-3 | - | TRBV4-1 | few
CSARGLDGEQYF | TGCAGTGCTAGAGGGCTAGACGGCGAGCAGTACTTC | TRBJ2-7 | - | TRBV20-1 | -
CASSGRLAGVSYNEQFF | TGTGCCAGCAGCGGAAGACTAGCGGGAGTCTCCTACAATGAGCAGTTCTTC | TRBJ2-1 | TRBD2 | TRBV7-6 | -
CASSFRQGSNTGELFF | TGTGCCAGCAGTTTTAGGCAGGGGTCGAACACCGGGGAGCTGTTTTTT | TRBJ2-2 | - | TRBV28 | many
CASSVAALQETQYF | TGTGCCAGCAGCGTAGCGGCACTCCAAGAGACCCAGTACTTC | TRBJ2-5 | - | TRBV9 | -
CASGLRGGGEKLFF | TGTGCCAGCGGGCTGCGGGGGGGAGGCGAAAAACTGTTTTTT | TRBJ1-4 | - | TRBV12-3/TRBV12-4 | -
CATSRDRTNTGELFF | TGTGCCACCAGCAGGGACAGGACGAACACCGGGGAGCTGTTTTTT | TRBJ2-2 | TRBD1 | TRBV15 | -
CSVEKVADREITDTQYF | TGCAGCGTTGAAAAGGTCGCGGACAGAGAGATCACAGATACGCAGTATTTT | TRBJ2-3 | - | TRBV29-1 | -
CSARGVYGYTF | TGCAGTGCTAGAGGCGTTTATGGCTACACCTTC | TRBJ1-2 | - | TRBV20-1 | few
CSAREMGNTEAFF | TGCAGTGCTAGAGAAATGGGGAACACTGAAGCTTTCTTT | TRBJ1-1 | - | TRBV20-1 | few
CASSYPAISVDPGCLYGYTF | TGTGCCAGCAGTTACCCTGCCATTAGCGTGGACCCAGGATGTCTCTATGGCTACACCTTC | TRBJ1-2 | - | TRBV6-8 | -
CASSQCPRQGLTKNIQYF | TGCGCCAGCAGTCAATGTCCCCGACAGGGTTTAACCAAAAACATTCAGTACTTC | TRBJ2-4 | TRBD1 | TRBV23-1 | -
CASSSGTSFNNEQFF | TGCGCCAGCAGTTCCGGGACTAGTTTTAACAATGAGCAGTTCTTC | TRBJ2-1 | TRBD2 | TRBV5-1 | -
CASSLLPDKTYEQYF | TGTGCCAGCAGCTTACTACCGGACAAGACCTACGAGCAGTACTTC | TRBJ2-7 | - | TRBV11-1 | few
CASRPEWTAKNTEAFF | TGTGCCAGCAGACCCGAATGGACAGCTAAGAACACTGAAGCTTTCTTT | TRBJ1-1 | - | TRBV27 | -
CAISGGQGVNEKLFF | TGTGCCATCAGCGGGGGACAGGGGGTAAATGAAAAACTGTTTTTT | TRBJ1-4 | TRBD1 | TRBV10-3 | few
CSARTSTSYNSPLHF | TGCAGTGCTAGGACATCCACCTCCTATAATTCACCCCTCCACTTT | TRBJ1-6 | - | TRBV20-1 | many
CSVSGTGHEKLFF | TGCAGCGTATCCGGGACAGGACATGAAAAACTGTTTTTT | TRBJ1-4 | TRBD1 | TRBV29-1 | many
CASSTTSGGYNEQFF | TGTGCCAGTAGTACCACTAGCGGAGGTTACAATGAGCAGTTCTTC | TRBJ2-1 | TRBD2 | TRBV19 | few
CSASDYRFEEQYF | TGCAGTGCTAGTGACTACAGGTTTGAAGAGCAGTACTTC | TRBJ2-7 | - | TRBV20-1 | -
CSVEDPGALNTIYF | TGCAGCGTTGAAGATCCAGGGGCCCTAAACACCATATATTTT | TRBJ1-3 | - | TRBV29-1 | many
CASSQEGAGAGEQYF | TGCGCCAGCAGCCAAGAAGGGGCAGGTGCCGGCGAGCAGTACTTC | TRBJ2-7 | - | TRBV4-1 | few
CASSQGSMGYRYEQYF | TGTGCCAGCAGCCAGGGGTCTATGGGTTACAGGTACGAGCAGTACTTC | TRBJ2-7 | - | TRBV3-1 | few
CASSDLGGGQETQYF | TGTGCCAGCAGTGACCTGGGAGGGGGCCAAGAGACCCAGTACTTC | TRBJ2-5 | - | TRBV6-1 | few
CASTGLAPVETQYF | TGTGCCAGCACGGGACTAGCGCCGGTCGAGACCCAGTACTTC | TRBJ2-5 | TRBD2 | TRBV6-1 | few
CASSQRTREETQYF | TGCGCCAGCAGCCAACGTACAAGGGAAGAGACCCAGTACTTC | TRBJ2-5 | - | TRBV4-1 | few